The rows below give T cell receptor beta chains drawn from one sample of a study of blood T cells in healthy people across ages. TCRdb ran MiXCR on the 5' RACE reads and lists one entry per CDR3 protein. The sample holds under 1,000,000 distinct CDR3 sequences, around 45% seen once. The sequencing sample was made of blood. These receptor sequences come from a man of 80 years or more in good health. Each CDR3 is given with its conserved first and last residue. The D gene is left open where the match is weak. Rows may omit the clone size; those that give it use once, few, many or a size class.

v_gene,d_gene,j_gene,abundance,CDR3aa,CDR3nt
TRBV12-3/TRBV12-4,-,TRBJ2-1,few,CASSTGSGAYNEQFF,TGTGCCAGCAGTACAGGCTCCGGGGCCTACAATGAGCAGTTCTTC
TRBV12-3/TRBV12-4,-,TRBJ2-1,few,CAVGRVGNEQFF,TGTGCCGTCGGTAGGGTCGGCAATGAGCAGTTCTTC
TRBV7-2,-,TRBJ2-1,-,CASSLRDIRSEQFF,TGTGCCAGCAGCTTACGCGACATCCGGAGTGAGCAGTTCTTC
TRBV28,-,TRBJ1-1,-,CASSLSVGGTEAFF,TGTGCCAGCAGTTTATCGGTGGGGGGCACTGAAGCTTTCTTT
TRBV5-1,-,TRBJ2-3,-,CASSSSPAGVTDTQYF,TGCGCCAGCAGCTCCTCGCCTGCTGGGGTCACAGATACGCAGTATTTT
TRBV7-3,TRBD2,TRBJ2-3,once,CASSPRLASEADTQYF,TGTGCCAGCAGCCCGAGACTAGCGAGTGAAGCAGATACGCAGTATTTT
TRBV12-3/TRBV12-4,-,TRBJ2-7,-,CASETGSREQYF,TGTGCCAGTGAGACAGGATCGAGGGAGCAGTACTTC
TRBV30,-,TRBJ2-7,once,CAWKDGPHYEQYF,TGTGCCTGGAAGGACGGGCCCCACTACGAGCAGTACTTC
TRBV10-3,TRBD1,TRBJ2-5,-,CATGDSSEETQYF,TGTGCCACAGGGGACAGTTCAGAAGAGACCCAGTACTTC
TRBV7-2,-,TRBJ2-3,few,CASSLAGRVYTDTQYF,TGTGCCAGCAGCTTAGCGGGTAGAGTTTACACAGATACGCAGTATTTT
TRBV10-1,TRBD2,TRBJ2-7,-,CASSEVKRGRAENEQYF,TGCGCCAGCAGTGAAGTGAAGCGCGGGAGGGCCGAAAATGAGCAGTACTTC
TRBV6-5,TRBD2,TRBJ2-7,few,CASSYSRTSGYEQYF,TGTGCCAGCAGTTACTCTCGGACTAGCGGCTACGAGCAGTACTTC
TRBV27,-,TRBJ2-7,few,CASRGPLFYEQYF,TGTGCCAGCAGAGGACCGCTCTTCTACGAGCAGTACTTC
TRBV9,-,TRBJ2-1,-,CASSVEGGVRSEQFF,TGTGCCAGCAGCGTAGAGGGGGGGGTTCGATCTGAGCAGTTCTTC
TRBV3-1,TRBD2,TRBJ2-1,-,CASSPLAGAGNEQFF,TGTGCCAGCAGCCCATTAGCGGGAGCTGGCAATGAGCAGTTCTTC
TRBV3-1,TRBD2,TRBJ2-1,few,CASSQNGGDNEQFF,TGTGCCAGCAGCCAAAACGGGGGGGACAATGAGCAGTTCTTC
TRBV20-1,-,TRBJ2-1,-,CSASLGDEQFF,TGCAGTGCTTCCCTAGGCGATGAGCAGTTCTTC
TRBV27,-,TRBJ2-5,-,CASRTLGARETQYF,TGTGCCAGCAGGACGCTGGGGGCGAGGGAGACCCAGTACTTC
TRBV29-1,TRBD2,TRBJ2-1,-,CSVVGSSGSVLEQFF,TGCAGCGTTGTTGGGAGTAGCGGGAGTGTTCTTGAGCAGTTCTTC
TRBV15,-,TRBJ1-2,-,CATSKAGPNYGYTF,TGTGCCACCAGCAAGGCAGGGCCTAACTATGGCTACACCTTC
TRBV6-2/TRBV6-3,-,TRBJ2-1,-,CASSYLGARSSEQFF,TGTGCCAGCAGTTACCTTGGGGCCAGGAGTAGTGAGCAGTTCTTC
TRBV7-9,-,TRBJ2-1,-,CASSLGQEREQFF,TGTGCCAGCAGCTTAGGGCAGGAGCGTGAGCAGTTCTTC
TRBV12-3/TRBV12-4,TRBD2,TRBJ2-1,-,CASSAGLAVNNEQFF,TGTGCCAGCAGTGCGGGACTAGCGGTTAACAATGAGCAGTTCTTC
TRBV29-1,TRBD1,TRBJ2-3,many,CSAWTGTSTDTQYF,TGCAGCGCTTGGACAGGGACTAGCACAGATACGCAGTATTTT
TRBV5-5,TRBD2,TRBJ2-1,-,CASSIVTGGPYNEQFF,TGTGCCAGCAGCATCGTTACGGGAGGGCCCTACAATGAGCAGTTCTTC
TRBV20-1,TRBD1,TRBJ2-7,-,CSAFPGQGTYEQYF,TGCAGTGCCTTTCCTGGACAGGGGACCTACGAGCAGTACTTC
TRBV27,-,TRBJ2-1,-,CASSLSISGNEQFF,TGTGCCAGCAGTTTATCGATTTCTGGGAATGAGCAGTTCTTC
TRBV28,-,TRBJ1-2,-,CASRPPPGTYGYTF,TGTGCCAGCAGACCACCCCCAGGGACCTATGGCTACACCTTC
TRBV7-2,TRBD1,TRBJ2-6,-,CASRQTGAGANVLTF,TGTGCCAGCAGGCAGACAGGGGCCGGGGCCAACGTCCTGACTTTC
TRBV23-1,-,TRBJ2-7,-,CASSQPRAGINEQYF,TGCGCCAGCAGTCAACCTCGAGCAGGGATCAACGAGCAGTACTTC
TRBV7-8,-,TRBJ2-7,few,CASSLALAPAYYEQYF,TGTGCCAGCAGCTTAGCGCTCGCCCCAGCTTACTACGAGCAGTACTTC
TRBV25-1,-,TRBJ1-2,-,CASRQDTRENYGYTF,TGTGCCAGCAGGCAGGACACCCGTGAGAACTATGGCTACACCTTC